This paragraph reports one TCR beta chain. In the source study's methods: How many nucleated cells were present was estimated from reference gene primer amplification. Measured with immunoSEQ multiplex PCR; TCRdb has only the in-frame clones, and not every one. The V and J calls and the clone size are those of that table, but D and trimming were determined from the DNA. Of about 190,000 clones in the sample, roughly 84% were seen once. The data belong to a study of blood T cell repertoires in COVID-19. As for the study in general: The study drew acute and convalescent COVID-19 samples from the United States, Italy and Spain. From T cells, B-cell-depleted T cells, or PBMCs came the material, which was cDNA or gDNA.

The CDR3 totals 17 residues. The V segment lost 4 bases and the J segment 6 bases; nucleotides outside the gene matches: 15. Looked up from germline, CDR1 is SGDLS and CDR2 is YYNGEE. The sample taken for sequencing was peripheral blood. The V gene is TRBV9, the J gene TRBJ2-2; 7 nucleotides align to TRBD1. The receptor was derived from a woman aged 40-49 years who had recovered from COVID-19. The CDR3 here is CASSPRRQGKLSGELFF. The CDR3 coding sequence is TGTGCCAGCAGCCCCCGGCGACAGGGAAAACTATCCGGGGAGCTGTTTTTT. Full variable domain (missing parts from reference TRBV9 and TRBJ2-2): DSGVTQTPKHLITATGQRVTLRCSPRSGDLSVYWYQQSLDQGLQFLIQYYNGEERAKGNILERFSAQQFPDLHSELNLSSLELGDSALYFCASSPRRQGKLSGELFFGEGSRLTVL.